This T cell receptor beta chain was identified in a study of CD8+ T cells in alopecia areata. Treatment described: oral pan-JAK inhibitor, 5-10 mg twice daily. Sorting of PBMCs yielded the CD4+ and CD8+ T cells. Study-level points and caveats: There were also resident alphabeta T cells of normal skin sequenced in scalp samples. Higher clonality was seen in lesional scalp than in normal scalp, especially in alopecia totalis/universalis.

The length of the CDR3 is 15 residues. V shed 0 bases and J shed 4 bases, with 12 bases lying between them. Germline assignment: CDR1 MGHRA and CDR2 YSYEKL. After isolation, RNA underwent reverse transcription to generate cDNA as the sequencing template. The data were produced by immunoSEQ multiplex PCR, yet TCRdb's version contains in-frame clones alone and is incomplete. Counted here are some 220,000 clones, under 60% occurring once; the ten biggest clones make up roughly 1.4%. As concerns this clone: Its antigen is unidentified.

Specimen: CD4+ T cells sorted from blood, collected at week 4, from a patient treated with tofacitinib. The chain has TRBV4-1 and TRBJ1-2, with a weak D call TRBD1 (6 bases). This TCR was sampled from a human donor with alopecia areata. CDR3 residues: CASSQDEGVAYGYTF. The CDR3 DNA sequence: TGCGCCAGCAGCCAAGATGAGGGGGTTGCCTATGGCTACACCTTC.